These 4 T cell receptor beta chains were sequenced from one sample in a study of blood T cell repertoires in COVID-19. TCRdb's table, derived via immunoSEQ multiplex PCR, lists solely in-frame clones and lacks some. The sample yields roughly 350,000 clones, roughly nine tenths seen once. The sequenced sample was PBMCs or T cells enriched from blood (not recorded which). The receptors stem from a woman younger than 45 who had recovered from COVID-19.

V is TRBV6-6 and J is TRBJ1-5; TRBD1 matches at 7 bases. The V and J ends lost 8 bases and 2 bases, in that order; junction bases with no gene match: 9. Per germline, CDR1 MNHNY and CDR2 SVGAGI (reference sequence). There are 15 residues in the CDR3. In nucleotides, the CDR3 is TGTGCCAGCGGCGTACAGGGGTTGGGCAATCAGCCCCAGCATTTT. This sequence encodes CASGVQGLGNQPQHF.

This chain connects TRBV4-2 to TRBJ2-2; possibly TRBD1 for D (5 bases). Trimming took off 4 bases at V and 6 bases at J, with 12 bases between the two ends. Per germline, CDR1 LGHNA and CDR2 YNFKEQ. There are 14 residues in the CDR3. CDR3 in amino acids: CASSLGAEAGELFF. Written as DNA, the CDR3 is TGTGCCAGCAGCCTTGGGGCGGAAGCCGGGGAGCTGTTTTTT.

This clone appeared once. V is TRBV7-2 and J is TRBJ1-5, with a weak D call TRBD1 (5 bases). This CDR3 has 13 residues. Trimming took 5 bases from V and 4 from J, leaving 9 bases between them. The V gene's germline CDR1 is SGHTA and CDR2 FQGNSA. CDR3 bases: TGTGCCAGCAGCACCCAGGGTAATCAGCCCCAGCATTTT. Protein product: CASSTQGNQPQHF.

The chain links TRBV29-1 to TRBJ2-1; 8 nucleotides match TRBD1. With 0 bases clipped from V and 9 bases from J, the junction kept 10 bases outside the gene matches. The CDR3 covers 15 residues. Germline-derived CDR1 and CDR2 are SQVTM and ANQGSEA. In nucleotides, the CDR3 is TGCAGCGTTGAAGACTATGGACAGGGAAGTCGTGAGCAGTTCTTC. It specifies CSVEDYGQGSREQFF.